Listed below are T cell receptor beta chains from one sample, sequenced in a study of blood T cell repertoires in COVID-19. Produced via immunoSEQ multiplex PCR; TCRdb's table is partial and in-frame only. The sample carries about 260,000 clones, roughly 80% recorded once. Source material: peripheral blood. The receptors shown here come from a man aged 55 to 70 who had recovered from COVID-19. Each CDR3 is given with its conserved first and last residue. The D gene is left open where the match is weak. The listing skips clone size in some rows; elsewhere it reads once, few, many or a size class.

j_call v_call d_call clone_size cdr3_nt cdr3_aa
TRBJ1-3 TRBV7-6 NA NA TGTGCCAGCAGCTTAGCATCCGGGAGTGGAAACACCATATATTTT CASSLASGSGNTIYF
TRBJ2-3 TRBV5-1 NA NA TGCGCCAGCAGCTTAGGGGACTTCACAGATACGCAGTATTTT CASSLGDFTDTQYF
TRBJ1-5 TRBV19 NA NA TGTGCCAGTAGCCTCCTTAATGCGGGTCAGCCCCAGCATTTT CASSLLNAGQPQHF
TRBJ1-5 TRBV27 NA NA TGTGCCAGCAGTTTGTACAGGGGCAATCAGCCCCAGCATTTT CASSLYRGNQPQHF
TRBJ1-5 TRBV7-2 TRBD1 many TGTGCCAGCAGCTTCCGACAGGGGGATCAGCCCCAGCATTTT CASSFRQGDQPQHF
TRBJ1-2 TRBV6-6 NA NA TGTGCCAGCAGCACGAACAATAAAGCTAACTATGGCTACACCTTC CASSTNNKANYGYTF
TRBJ2-2 TRBV7-8 TRBD2 NA TGTGCCAGCAGCTTAGAACTTCCTAGCGGGAGGGCCTATGAGGAGCTGTTTTTT CASSLELPSGRAYEELFF
TRBJ2-1 TRBV18 TRBD2 few TGTGCCAGCTCACCACCGTTAGCGGGGGACAATGAGCAGTTCTTC CASSPPLAGDNEQFF
TRBJ1-1 TRBV5-1 TRBD1 NA TGCGCCAGCAGCAGCAACCGGGACAGGGGTTTTGTCACTGAAGCTTTCTTT CASSSNRDRGFVTEAFF
TRBJ2-4 TRBV3-1/TRBV3-2 NA NA TGTGCCAGCAGCCAAGAGCCTACCTTTCAGTACTTC CASSQEPTFQYF
TRBJ2-7 TRBV5-5 NA NA TGTGCCAGCAGCTTGATGGCAGGGACTTACGAGCAGTACTTC CASSLMAGTYEQYF
TRBJ2-2 TRBV2 TRBD1 NA TGTGCCAGCAGTGAAGCGCTAGGGGGCCCCACCGGGGAGCTGTTTTTT CASSEALGGPTGELFF
TRBJ2-1 TRBV12-5 NA NA TGTGCTAGTGGTTTGTACGGCGGGATAGATCTCTACAATGAGCAGTTCTTC CASGLYGGIDLYNEQFF
TRBJ1-2 TRBV29-1 NA NA TGCAGCGTTGAAGGCCGGGACACCAGCCTATTTAACTATGGCTACACCTTC CSVEGRDTSLFNYGYTF
TRBJ2-3 TRBV10-1 NA NA TGCGCCAGCAGCCCAACCGGGACAGATACGCAGTATTTT CASSPTGTDTQYF
TRBJ2-5 TRBV19 NA NA TGTGCCAGTACCGAAGGGAGAGGGAGGTTGCGAGAGACCCAGTACTTC CASTEGRGRLRETQYF
TRBJ2-1 TRBV5-4 NA NA TGTGCCAGCAGCTTGGGCTCTACGACCTACAATGAGCAGTTCTTC CASSLGSTTYNEQFF
TRBJ2-5 TRBV5-6 TRBD1 NA TGTGCCAGCGAGGGGACAGGCTATGAGACCCAGTACTTC CASEGTGYETQYF
TRBJ1-6 TRBV6-4 NA NA TGTGCCAGCAGTGACCGGGGAGGTTCACCCCTCCACTTT CASSDRGGSPLHF
TRBJ2-1 TRBV19 TRBD2 NA TGTGCCAGTAGTGGGGGACTAGCGGGAGCCTACAATGAGCAGTTCTTC CASSGGLAGAYNEQFF
TRBJ2-7 TRBV6-5 NA NA TGTGCCAGCAGTTACGGAGGGATCCTCGCGGGTGAGCAGTACTTC CASSYGGILAGEQYF
TRBJ2-4 TRBV21-1 NA NA TGTGCCAGCAGCTTGGGGGGAGGGGGACAGGGAGTTAGTGCTGGCAACATTCAGTACTTC CASSLGGGGQGVSAGNIQYF